The sequence of this T cell receptor (beta chain) was determined in a study of blood T cell repertoires in COVID-19. Turning to the study itself: COVID-19 samples, acute and convalescent, were from the United States, Italy and Spain. In each case, the material was cDNA or gDNA derived from T cells, B-cell-depleted T cells, or PBMCs.

The authors' processing: Estimates of nucleated cell counts were drawn from the amplification of reference gene primers. The table came from immunoSEQ multiplex PCR; TCRdb's copy has only in-frame clones and leaves some out. V and J calls and clone size follow that table, whereas D and trimming were derived from the DNA. Among around 60,000 clones listed, roughly 90% were seen once. V was clipped by 5 bases and J by 5 bases; unmatched bases: 13. The CDR3 spans 16 residues. Germline V gene sequence: CDR1 LNHDA, CDR2 SQIVND (reference sequence). Input material: peripheral blood. The receptor was isolated from a woman over 75 with active COVID-19. V and J are TRBV19 and TRBJ2-3; 7 bases agree with TRBD2. CDR3 sequence reads: CASSPLGGGGIDTQYF. The CDR3 region has the DNA TGTGCCAGTAGTCCGTTGGGCGGGGGAGGGATAGATACGCAGTATTTT.